This record concerns one T cell receptor beta chain sequence. Vbeta (60) and Jbeta (13) primers were used in the PCR. Measured with immunoSEQ multiplex PCR; TCRdb has only the in-frame clones, and not every one. This table has under 200,000 clones, roughly 73% appearing once. This sample stems from a study of cytomegalovirus exposure and HLA in healthy donors. Germline V gene sequence: CDR1 MDHEN, CDR2 SYDVKM. The CDR3 is 15 amino acids. V dropped 1 base and J dropped 3 bases, with 13 bases sitting between them. Material: PBMCs. This receptor was taken from a woman aged 40 to 50 in good health and CMV-seropositive. This rearrangement joins TRBV28 to TRBJ2-7, with a tentative D call TRBD1 (5 bases). The CDR3 is CASSLLVRVGYEQYF. The DNA for the CDR3 is TGTGCCAGCAGTTTATTGGTCAGGGTAGGCTACGAGCAGTACTTC.